This TCR beta chain was identified in a study of T cell changes during pregnancy in multiple sclerosis. Germline loops: CDR1 MGHDK, CDR2 SYGVNS. The CDR3 runs to 15 residues. The junction had 1 base not matched to a gene; V was cut back by 4 bases and J by 2 bases. The method was immunoSEQ multiplex PCR; TCRdb's version includes in-frame clones alone and lacks a portion of them. The repertoire holds around 71,000 clones, 90% to 95% seen once, with more than 1.1% in the top ten. The clonotype originates from a female donor with multiple sclerosis, enrolled in a pregnancy study. V usage is TRBV25-1 and J usage is TRBJ1-6, with 8 positions matching TRBD1. This sample comprised peripheral blood, obtained after pregnancy. The CDR3 reads CASSADRAYNSPLHF. The CDR3 DNA reads TGTGCCAGCAGTGCGGACAGGGCCTATAATTCACCCCTCCACTTT.